What follows are 20 T cell receptor beta chains derived from one specimen sequenced in a study of OX40 agonist ivuxolimab in advanced cancers. The repertoire was sequenced with immunoSEQ multiplex PCR; TCRdb's copy has only in-frame clones and lacks some. This sample has about 30,000 clones, with around 80% found just once. The source was CD4+ or CD8+ T cells sorted from blood, collected in a trial of the OX40 agonist ivuxolimab. These receptors were obtained from an adult with an advanced solid tumor such as melanoma, head and neck, liver or kidney cancer.

The CDR3 region is CASSQDTGFKETQYF. The CDR3 nucleotides are TGTGCCAGCAGCCAAGATACAGGGTTTAAAGAGACCCAGTACTTC. The gene calls are TRBV4-2 and TRBJ2-5; TRBD1 might be the D (6 bases). Per germline, CDR1 LGHNA and CDR2 YNFKEQ. Trimming took off 0 bases at V and 3 bases at J, with 11 bases between the two ends. The CDR3 contains 15 residues.

The chain carries TRBV27 and TRBJ1-2; D may be TRBD1 (6 bases). CDR1 and CDR2 (germline): MNHEY, SMNVEV (reference sequence). V lost 4 bases, J lost 7 bases, and 13 bases lay in between. The CDR3 has 13 amino acids. CDR3 coding DNA: TGTGCCAGCAGTTCACAGGGTTTGGGTGGCTACACCTTC. Residues: CASSSQGLGGYTF.

V is TRBV6-5 and J is TRBJ2-1, with 10 bases aligning to TRBD1. Germline-derived CDR1 and CDR2 are MNHEY and SVGAGI. This CDR3 comprises 16 residues. The J segment lost 6 bases and the V segment lost 4 bases, leaving 9 bases of the junction unmatched. The CDR3 region has the DNA TGTGCCAGCAGTTCCCCCGGGACAGGGGCGAGCAATGAGCAGTTCTTC. This translates into CASSSPGTGASNEQFF.

The genes are TRBV5-4 and TRBJ1-2; possibly TRBD1 for D (5 bases). This CDR3 contains 14 residues. Deletions cut 0 bases from V and 7 bases from J, with 13 bases between. Germline V gene lookup returns CDR1 SGHNT and CDR2 YYREEE (reference sequence). The CDR3 loop is CASSLGGQGFGYTF. The CDR3 DNA is TGTGCCAGCAGCTTGGGGGGCCAGGGTTTTGGCTACACCTTC.

The chain recombines TRBV7-3 with TRBJ2-6, with 7 bases lining up with TRBD1. CDR1 is SGHTA, CDR2 FQGTGA, per germline. V lost 5 bases to trimming and J lost 2 bases; unmatched junction nucleotides: 9. The CDR3 consists of 17 residues. The CDR3 region has the DNA TGTGCCAGCAGCCCCTCCCCCCAGGGGGCTGGGGCCAACGTCCTGACTTTC. Amino acid sequence: CASSPSPQGAGANVLTF.

The chain links TRBV15 to TRBJ2-7, with a weak D call TRBD2 (6 bases). The germline gives CDR1 LNHNV, CDR2 YYDKDF (reference sequence). The CDR3 is 15 residues long. V gave up 4 bases and J gave up 3 bases, with 16 bases separating them. This chain's CDR3 is CATSIGWGVLYEQYF. In DNA form, the CDR3 reads TGTGCCACCAGCATAGGCTGGGGGGTCCTCTACGAGCAGTACTTC.

V usage is TRBV7-2 and J usage is TRBJ2-3, with D possibly matching TRBD2 (7 bases). V was cut by 5 bases and J by 5 bases, with 20 bases left in between. The CDR3 is 16 amino acids. Per germline, CDR1 SGHTA and CDR2 FQGNSA. CDR3 nucleotides: TGTGCCAGCAGCCCTAGGGTGGGGGGGGCCATAGATACGCAGTATTTT. Translating gives CASSPRVGGAIDTQYF.

The rearrangement links TRBV30 to TRBJ1-1; D may be TRBD1 (6 bases). The CDR3 extends over 14 amino acids. V was trimmed by 0 bases and J by 4 bases, leaving 12 bases between them. Germline lookup yields CDR1 GTSNPN and CDR2 SVGIG (reference sequence). The CDR3 DNA sequence: TGTGCCTGGAGTGTAGGGGGGGTAGCCACTGAAGCTTTCTTT. This translates into CAWSVGGVATEAFF. Looking up the rest from reference TRBV30 and TRBJ1-1 gives the full variable domain: SQTIHQWPATLVQPVGSPLSLECTVEGTSNPNLYWYRQAAGRGLQLLFYSVGIGQISSEVPQNLSASRPQDRQFILSSKKLLLSDSGFYLCAWSVGGVATEAFFGQGTRLTVV.

CDR3 bases: TGTGCCAGCAGCTCTTTGGGGACAGTGCTTTACAATGAGCAGTTCTTC. It translates to CASSSLGTVLYNEQFF. V is TRBV5-6 and J is TRBJ2-1, with TRBD1 matching 7 bases. The CDR3 is made up of 16 amino acids. The V gene's germline CDR1 is SGHDT and CDR2 YYEEEE. The junction had 10 bases not matched to a gene; V was cut back by 3 bases and J by 4 bases.

This clone was detected a few times. The J gene is TRBJ2-3, the V gene TRBV5-4; D is undetermined. V was cut by 4 bases and J by 6 bases, with 9 bases left in between. CDR1 and CDR2 (germline): SGHNT, YYREEE (reference sequence). CDR3 length equals 12 residues. CDR3 protein: CASSPAYDTQYF. CDR3 nucleotides: TGTGCCAGCAGCCCCGCCTATGATACGCAGTATTTT. Using reference TRBV5-4 and TRBJ2-3 for the parts outside the CDR3, the full variable domain is ETGVTQSPTHLIKTRGQQVTLRCSSQSGHNTVSWYQQALGQGPQFIFQYYREEENGRGNFPPRFSGLQFPNYSSELNVNALELDDSALYLCASSPAYDTQYFGPGTRLTVL.

The chain has TRBV6-5 and TRBJ1-1; 11 bases fit TRBD1. The CDR3 spans 14 residues. The V gene's germline CDR1 is MNHEY and CDR2 SVGAGI. Unmatched junction bases numbered 2, after V lost 4 bases and J lost 4 bases. For the CDR3, the DNA is TGTGCCAGCAGTTCCGGGACAGGGGGCACTGAAGCTTTCTTT. This translates into CASSSGTGGTEAFF.

This chain joins TRBV11-2 and TRBJ2-7; weak D call: TRBD2 (7 bases). CDR1 and CDR2 (germline): SGHAT, FQNNGV. V gave up 4 bases and J gave up 6 bases, with 16 bases separating them. The CDR3 runs to 14 residues. CDR3 bases: TGTGCCAGCAGCTCAGCGCGGGGGCGGAGCGAGCAGTACTTC. Protein sequence: CASSSARGRSEQYF.

This clone was picked up a small number of times. The chain combines TRBV5-1 with TRBJ2-7; 7 bases line up with TRBD1. The CDR3 sequence is 15 residues long. Per germline, CDR1 SGHRS and CDR2 YFSETQ. Trimming removed 0 bases from V and 3 bases from J; junction bases left unmatched: 6. This CDR3 is CASSLEGQRIYEQYF. In nucleotides, the CDR3 is TGCGCCAGCAGCTTGGAGGGACAGAGAATCTACGAGCAGTACTTC.

The chain has TRBV5-1 and TRBJ1-1; TRBD1 agrees at 10 bases. Trimming cost V 4 bases and J 0 bases; bases outside gene matches: 6. The V gene's germline CDR1 is SGHRS and CDR2 YFSETQ. This CDR3 has 16 residues. CDR3 sequence reads: CASSLGDRGLNTEAFF. Here the CDR3 DNA reads TGCGCCAGCAGCCTGGGGGACAGGGGCTTGAACACTGAAGCTTTCTTT.

The chain employs TRBV7-2 and TRBJ2-5, with TRBD2 matching 9 bases. V lost 4 bases, J lost 1 base, and 4 bases stayed unmatched. The germline V gene has CDR1 SGHTA and CDR2 FQGNSA. The CDR3 covers 15 residues. The CDR3 DNA follows: TGTGCCAGCAGCTCCTTTAGCGGGGGCCAAGAGACCCAGTACTTC. Amino acid sequence: CASSSFSGGQETQYF. The entire variable domain, with the rest obtained from reference TRBV7-2 and TRBJ2-5, is as follows: GAGVSQSPSNKVTEKGKDVELRCDPISGHTALYWYRQSLGQGLEFLIYFQGNSAPDKSGLPSDRFSAERTGGSVSTLTIQRTQQEDSAVYLCASSSFSGGQETQYFGPGTRLLVL.

The chain recombines TRBV5-1 with TRBJ2-3; 10 bases align to TRBD2. The length of the CDR3 is 18 residues. CDR1 and CDR2 from the germline V gene are SGHRS and YFSETQ. V was clipped by 1 base and J by 0 bases; unmatched bases: 8. For the CDR3, the DNA is TGCGCCAGCAGCTTGTGGACTAGCGGACCGACTAGCACAGATACGCAGTATTTT. This gives the protein CASSLWTSGPTSTDTQYF.

This clone was seen more than once but under ten times. V gene TRBV5-5 combines with J gene TRBJ1-2; the match to TRBD1 covers 12 bases. CDR1 and CDR2 (germline): SGHKS, YYEKEE (reference sequence). The length of the CDR3 is 14 residues. The V gene end was trimmed by 2 bases and the J gene end by 8 bases; junction bases not matched to a gene: 4. In DNA form, the CDR3 reads TGTGCCAGCAGCTTTGGGACAGGGGGCATGGGCTACACCTTC. Translated, it gives CASSFGTGGMGYTF.

In its sample, this clone was seen a few times. V is TRBV5-1 and J is TRBJ1-6; D call uncertain. The CDR3 totals 14 residues. V was clipped by 10 bases and J by 8 bases, with 19 bases between them. Germline-derived CDR1 and CDR2 are SGHRS and YFSETQ. The CDR3 spells CALWVSVRDSPLHF. The CDR3, as DNA: TGCGCCCTTTGGGTCAGTGTTAGGGATTCACCCCTCCACTTT.

The chain is built from TRBV11-2 and TRBJ1-1, with 7 bases fitting TRBD1. V lost 6 bases to trimming and J lost 10 bases; unmatched junction nucleotides: 8. This CDR3 is built from 12 residues. Germline CDR1 and CDR2: SGHAT and FQNNGV. CDR3 sequence: CASRKPGQRAFF. DNA of the CDR3: TGTGCCAGCAGGAAACCGGGACAGAGAGCTTTCTTT.

Here the CDR3 reads CASTRDTEAFF. DNA of the CDR3: TGTGCCAGCACCCGGGACACTGAAGCTTTCTTT. This chain joins TRBV6-1 and TRBJ1-1; D gene uncertain. Trimming removed 7 bases at V and 3 bases at J, with 6 bases between. CDR1 and CDR2 from the germline V gene are MNHNS and SASEGT. The CDR3 contains 11 residues.